The TCR beta chain described here comes from a study of blood T cell repertoires in COVID-19. Overall study: There were acute and convalescent COVID-19 samples, and they came from the United States, Italy and Spain.

The CDR3 has 16 amino acids. Losses at the gene ends were 1 base for V and 8 bases for J; bases not matched to a gene: 9. CDR1 and CDR2 (germline): MGHRA, YSYEKL. As handled by the study authors: Estimates of nucleated cell counts were drawn from the amplification of reference gene primers. The data were produced by immunoSEQ multiplex PCR, yet TCRdb's version contains in-frame clones alone and is incomplete. That table furnishes V, J and clone size, whereas the DNA furnished D and trimming. The sample shows hundreds of thousands of clones, roughly 86% of them seen only once. The TCR originated in a woman aged 40-49 years with acute COVID-19. The chain has TRBV4-1 and TRBJ1-4; 8 nucleotides line up with TRBD1. Sequencing input: PBMCs or T cells enriched from blood (not recorded which). The CDR3 reads CASSQVFTGGKEKLFF. For the CDR3, the DNA is TGCGCCAGCAGCCAAGTTTTTACAGGGGGAAAGGAAAAACTGTTTTTT.